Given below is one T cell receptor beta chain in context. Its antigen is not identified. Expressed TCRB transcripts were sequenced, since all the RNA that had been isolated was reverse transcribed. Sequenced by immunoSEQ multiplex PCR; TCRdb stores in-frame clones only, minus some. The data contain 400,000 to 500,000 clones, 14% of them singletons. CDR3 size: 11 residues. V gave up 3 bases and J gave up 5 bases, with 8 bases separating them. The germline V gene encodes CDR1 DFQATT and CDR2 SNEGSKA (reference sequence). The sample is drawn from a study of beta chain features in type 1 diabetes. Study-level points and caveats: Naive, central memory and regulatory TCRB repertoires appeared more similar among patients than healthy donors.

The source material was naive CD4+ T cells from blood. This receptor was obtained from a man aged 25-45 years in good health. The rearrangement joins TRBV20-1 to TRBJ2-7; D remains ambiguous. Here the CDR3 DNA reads TGCAGTGCTAGGATGGTTCACGAGCAGTACTTC. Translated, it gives CSARMVHEQYF.